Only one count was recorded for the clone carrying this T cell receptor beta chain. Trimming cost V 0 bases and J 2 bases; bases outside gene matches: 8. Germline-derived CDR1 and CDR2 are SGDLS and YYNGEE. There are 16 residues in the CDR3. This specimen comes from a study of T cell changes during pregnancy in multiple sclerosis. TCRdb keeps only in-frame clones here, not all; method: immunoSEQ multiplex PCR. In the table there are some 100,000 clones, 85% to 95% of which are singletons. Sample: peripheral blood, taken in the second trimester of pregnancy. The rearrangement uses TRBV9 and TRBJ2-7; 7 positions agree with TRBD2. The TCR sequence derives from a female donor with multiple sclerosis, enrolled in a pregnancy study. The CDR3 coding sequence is TGTGCCAGCAGCGTAGGCCGAGCGGGGACCCCCTACGAGCAGTACTTC. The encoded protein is CASSVGRAGTPYEQYF.